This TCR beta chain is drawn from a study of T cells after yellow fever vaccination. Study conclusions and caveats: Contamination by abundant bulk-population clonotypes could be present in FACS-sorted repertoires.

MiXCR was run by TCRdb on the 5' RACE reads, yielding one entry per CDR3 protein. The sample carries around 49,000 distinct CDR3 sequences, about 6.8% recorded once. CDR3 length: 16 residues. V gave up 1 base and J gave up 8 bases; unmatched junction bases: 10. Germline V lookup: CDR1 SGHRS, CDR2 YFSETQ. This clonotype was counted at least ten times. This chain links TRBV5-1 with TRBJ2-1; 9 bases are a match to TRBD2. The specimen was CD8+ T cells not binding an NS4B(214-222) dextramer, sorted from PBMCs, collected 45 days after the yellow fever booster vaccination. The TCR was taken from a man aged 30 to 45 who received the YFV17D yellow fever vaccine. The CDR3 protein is CASSLSALAGYYEQFF. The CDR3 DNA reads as TGCGCCAGCAGCTTGTCTGCCCTAGCGGGATATTATGAGCAGTTCTTC.